These 22 T cell receptor beta chains share one sample of origin, sequenced in a study of CD8+ T cells in alopecia areata. Following extraction, RNA underwent reverse transcription to cDNA, which served as the sequencing template. The assay was immunoSEQ multiplex PCR, and TCRdb's table has in-frame clones only and misses some. The table lists around 200,000 clones, roughly 61% of them singletons, with roughly 13% in the top ten. Treatment given: oral pan-JAK inhibitor, 5-10 mg twice daily. The material sequenced was CD8+ T cells sorted from blood, taken at week 24, from a patient treated with tofacitinib. The receptors originated from a human donor with alopecia areata.

This chain connects TRBV15 to TRBJ2-7; D possibly uses TRBD1 or TRBD2 (5 bases each). Germline V gives CDR1 LNHNV, CDR2 YYDKDF (reference sequence). The CDR3 is made up of 14 amino acids. Between the trimmed V and J ends, which lost 5 bases and 3 bases, there was a span of 14 bases. CDR3 DNA sequence: TGTGCCACCAGCGGCGGTGGGGGACGCTACGAGCAGTACTTC. Its protein is CATSGGGGRYEQYF.

This chain connects TRBV30 to TRBJ1-1; 9 bases are a match to TRBD1. The germline gives CDR1 GTSNPN, CDR2 SVGIG (reference sequence). This CDR3 region has 12 residues. Germline trimming cut 5 bases from V and 7 bases from J; bases unmatched to any gene: 5. The CDR3 reads CAWGDRGDEAFF. In nucleotides, the CDR3 is TGTGCCTGGGGTGACAGGGGGGATGAAGCTTTCTTT. Filled out from reference TRBV30 and TRBJ1-1, the complete variable domain reads SQTIHQWPATLVQPVGSPLSLECTVEGTSNPNLYWYRQAAGRGLQLLFYSVGIGQISSEVPQNLSASRPQDRQFILSSKKLLLSDSGFYLCAWGDRGDEAFFGQGTRLTVV.

The sample holds a few counts of this clone. This chain joins TRBV6-6 and TRBJ1-3; the D gene is possibly TRBD1 (5 bases). The CDR3 runs 15 residues. Trimming stripped 4 bases from V and 1 base from J, with 11 bases between. Germline V lookup: CDR1 MNHNY, CDR2 SVGAGI (reference sequence). The CDR3 here is CASSSSRASGNTIYF. Written as DNA, the CDR3 is TGTGCCAGCAGTTCTTCCAGGGCGTCTGGAAACACCATATATTTT.

V gene TRBV7-2 combines with J gene TRBJ1-6; D gene uncertain. The CDR3 runs to 13 residues. V gave up 5 bases and J gave up 7 bases, with 9 bases separating them. The germline CDR1 and CDR2 sequences are SGHTA and FQGNSA. CDR3: CASSLGPNSPLHF. In DNA, the CDR3 is TGTGCCAGCAGCCTTGGCCCCAATTCACCCCTCCACTTT.

The genes are TRBV9 and TRBJ2-7; D possibly corresponds to TRBD2 (6 bases). V dropped 3 bases and J dropped 1 base, with 8 bases sitting between them. The CDR3 consists of 13 residues. Germline-derived CDR1 and CDR2 are SGDLS and YYNGEE. The CDR3, as DNA: TGTGCCAGCAGCGAGGGACTTTCCTACGAGCAGTACTTC. Translated, it gives CASSEGLSYEQYF.

V and J are TRBV2 and TRBJ2-3, with D perhaps TRBD1 or TRBD2 (6 bases each). The CDR3 spans 10 residues. Per germline, CDR1 SNHLY and CDR2 FYNNEI. Trimming pared 11 bases from V and 10 bases from J, leaving 13 bases between. CDR3: CAPRGQAQYF. In DNA, the CDR3 is TGTGCCCCACGGGGGCAAGCGCAGTATTTT.

This clone was seen just once. The chain combines TRBV5-1 with TRBJ1-1, with TRBD1 as a possible D gene (5 bases). Germline assignment: CDR1 SGHRS and CDR2 YFSETQ. This CDR3 spans 12 amino acids. V gave up 7 bases and J gave up 2 bases, with 9 bases separating them. The CDR3 protein is CASSTGNTEAFF. The CDR3 DNA sequence: TGCGCCAGCTCCACAGGAAACACTGAAGCTTTCTTT.

This clone was seen only a few times. CDR3: CSVEDRGAGTGELFF. Written as DNA, the CDR3 is TGCAGCGTTGAAGATCGGGGGGCCGGCACCGGGGAGCTGTTTTTT. The chain combines TRBV29-1 with TRBJ2-2; possibly TRBD2 for D (7 bases). Germline V gene data show CDR1 as SQVTM and CDR2 as ANQGSEA. Trimming took 0 bases from V and 4 from J, leaving 12 bases between them. The CDR3 totals 15 residues.

This clone turned up a few times. The chain has TRBV6-1 and TRBJ2-7, with TRBD1 as a possible D gene (5 bases). The CDR3 runs 16 residues. Trimming cost V 2 bases and J 2 bases, with 16 bases left between them. CDR1 and CDR2 from the germline V gene are MNHNS and SASEGT. For the CDR3, the DNA is TGTGCCAGCAGTGAAAGGGGAAAGCGCTGGGCCTACGAGCAGTACTTC. It is translated as CASSERGKRWAYEQYF.

This chain connects TRBV7-9 to TRBJ1-1, with D possibly matching TRBD1 (6 bases). V was cut by 4 bases and J by 1 base, with 7 bases left in between. CDR1 is SEHNR, CDR2 FQNEAQ, per germline (reference sequence). This CDR3 contains 13 residues. The DNA of the CDR3 is TGTGCCAGCAGCTCGACAGGGAACACTGAAGCTTTCTTT. Protein product: CASSSTGNTEAFF.

As concerns this clone: This same CDR3 is encoded by further DNA sequences in the sample. The chain employs TRBV2 and TRBJ1-5; the D is unclear. Germline V gene data show CDR1 as SNHLY and CDR2 as FYNNEI. CDR3 length: 13 amino acids. V shed 6 bases and J shed 0 bases, with 6 bases lying between them. The CDR3 is CASSPYSNQPQHF. The CDR3 bases are TGTGCCAGCAGCCCCTATAGCAATCAGCCCCAGCATTTT.

This clone appeared a single time. The rearrangement joins TRBV9 to TRBJ2-7; 8 bases line up with TRBD1. This CDR3 region has 16 residues. J gave up 3 bases and V 4 bases, and 12 bases lay outside the gene matches. Germline assignment: CDR1 SGDLS and CDR2 YYNGEE. The CDR3 sequence is CASSPNPGQGYYEQYF. The CDR3, as DNA: TGTGCCAGCAGCCCCAACCCCGGACAGGGATACTACGAGCAGTACTTC.

The rearrangement links TRBV15 to TRBJ1-4, with D hard to call. Trimming took 8 bases from V and 5 from J, leaving 6 bases between them. Germline CDR1 is LNHNV and CDR2 is YYDKDF (reference sequence). CDR3 length: 11 amino acids. The CDR3 region has the DNA TGTGCCACCGATGTGAATGAAAAACTGTTTTTT. This translates into CATDVNEKLFF. The full variable domain, with the rest looked up from reference TRBV15 and TRBJ1-4, is DAMVIQNPRYQVTQFGKPVTLSCSQTLNHNVMYWYQQKSSQAPKLLFHYYDKDFNNEADTPDNFQSRRPNTSFCFLDIRSPGLGDTAMYLCATDVNEKLFFGSGTQLSVL.

The rearrangement uses TRBV29-1 and TRBJ2-7, with D perhaps matching TRBD1 (5 bases). The V gene lost 3 bases and the J gene lost 5 bases, with 8 bases spanning the gap. In germline, CDR1 is SQVTM, CDR2 ANQGSEA. The length of the CDR3 is 11 residues. The CDR3: CSVDQGHEQYF. The CDR3 coding sequence is TGCAGCGTTGATCAGGGCCACGAGCAGTACTTC.

The rearrangement joins TRBV5-1 to TRBJ1-5; no reliable D call. V lost 0 bases, J lost 3 bases, and 16 bases lay in between. The CDR3 is made up of 17 amino acids. CDR1 and CDR2 from the germline V gene are SGHRS and YFSETQ. Here the CDR3 DNA reads TGCGCCAGCAGCTTGGCCCTCGAACAGCGTATCAATCAGCCCCAGCATTTT. It is translated as CASSLALEQRINQPQHF.

The chain couples TRBV27 to TRBJ2-7; either TRBD1 or TRBD2 may fit D (5 bases each). The CDR3 is 16 amino acids. V was shortened by 3 bases and J by 2 bases, with 17 bases between the two germline ends. Germline V gene data show CDR1 as MNHEY and CDR2 as SMNVEV (reference sequence). In nucleotides, the CDR3 is TGTGCCAGCAGTTTCTCTGCCGGGACCGAGGCCTACGAGCAGTACTTC. Encoded protein: CASSFSAGTEAYEQYF.

The CDR3 here is CATSRDLSENQPQHF. CDR3 DNA sequence: TGTGCCACCAGCAGAGATTTGTCAGAGAATCAGCCCCAGCATTTT. This chain joins TRBV15 and TRBJ1-5; no clear D. Germline V gene data show CDR1 as LNHNV and CDR2 as YYDKDF (reference sequence). The CDR3 runs 15 residues. The V end lost 0 bases, the J end lost 4 bases, and 10 bases lay between the germline ends.

This rearrangement joins TRBV2 to TRBJ2-3, with 11 nucleotides matching TRBD2. V shed 8 bases, J shed 2 bases, and the junction held 6 bases outside the gene matches. Germline CDR1 is SNHLY and CDR2 is FYNNEI. There are 15 residues in the CDR3. DNA for the CDR3: TGTGCCAGCTCTAGCGGGGGGAAGTCCACAGATACGCAGTATTTT. Translating gives CASSSGGKSTDTQYF. Supplemented by reference TRBV2 and TRBJ2-3, the full variable domain reads EPEVTQTPSHQVTQMGQEVILRCVPISNHLYFYWYRQILGQKVEFLVSFYNNEISEKSEIFDDQFSVERPDGSNFTLKIRSTKLEDSAMYFCASSSGGKSTDTQYFGPGTRLTVL.

The genes are TRBV14 and TRBJ2-7, with a tentative D call TRBD1 (6 bases). This CDR3 is built from 16 residues. CDR1 is SGHDN, CDR2 FVKESK, per germline. Trimming took off 3 bases at V and 6 bases at J, with 21 bases between the two ends. CDR3 nucleotide sequence: TGTGCCAGCAGCCAGAAAGGGGATACCTTAGGGGGCGAGCAGTACTTC. This sequence encodes CASSQKGDTLGGEQYF.

The gene calls are TRBV7-9 and TRBJ1-2; 8 bases map to TRBD1. The CDR3 extends over 16 amino acids. CDR1 and CDR2 from the germline V gene are SEHNR and FQNEAQ (reference sequence). Germline trimming cut 1 base from V and 5 bases from J; bases unmatched to any gene: 9. CDR3 loop: CASSLVRDRILYGYTF. The CDR3 DNA is TGTGCCAGCAGCTTAGTGAGGGACAGGATTCTGTATGGCTACACCTTC.

Only a few counts were recorded for this clone. This rearrangement joins TRBV30 to TRBJ1-2, with no clear D. Trimming stripped 0 bases from V and 8 bases from J, with 10 bases between. The CDR3 runs to 12 residues. Germline loops: CDR1 GTSNPN, CDR2 SVGIG (reference sequence). CDR3: CAWSVGSRGYTF. CDR3 nucleotides: TGTGCCTGGAGTGTAGGATCGCGCGGCTACACCTTC.

The chain links TRBV7-9 to TRBJ2-5, with D possibly being TRBD2 (5 bases). The J call may be in error: the DNA end matches TRBJ2-7 better. The CDR3 is 17 amino acids. The germline gives CDR1 SEHNR, CDR2 FQNEAQ (reference sequence). In DNA, the CDR3 is TGTGCCAGCAGCTTATTCCCCTCTAGCAGGTCCATCTACGAGCAGTACTTC. This encodes CASSLFPSSRSIYEQYF.